The T cell receptor beta chain under discussion was sequenced for a study of blood T cell repertoires in COVID-19 (dated by TCRdb to the early 2020s). In terms of the full investigation: The collaborator samples originated in the United States, Italy and Spain and spanned the acute and convalescent phases of COVID-19. The prospective study material was composed of cDNA or gDNA derived from T cells, B-cell-depleted T cells, or PBMCs. Deeply sampled blood TCRbeta repertoires from subjects exposed to, actively infected with, or recovered from COVID-19 were included in the dataset. The repertoires were released in a freely available public database meant as a resource for research on the immune response to SARS-CoV-2. Samples came from the ongoing ImmuneRACE study (first 160 participants) plus 1,254 subjects from 6 global collaborators. The sample metadata nearly always contained a de-identified subject ID, COVID-19 status, age in years and sex. HLA class I and class II types, where available, came from metadata supplied by the sample provider rather than from assay-based typing.

Each collaborating institution followed its own protocols to collect whole blood in K2EDTA tubes. For TCRbeta analysis, collaborators shipped samples in one of three forms: frozen whole blood, isolated PBMCs, or DNA extracted from either of those sample types. TCRbeta CDR3 regions were amplified from genomic DNA using the immunoSEQ Assay, a bias-controlled multiplex PCR. Under the source paper's analysis protocol: The number of nucleated cells in each sample was estimated by amplification of reference gene primers within the assay. Sequence reads were collapsed and filtered to measure the absolute abundance of every unique TCRbeta CDR3 rearrangement. For each sample, productive Simpson clonality was calculated as the square root of Simpson's diversity index over productive rearrangements. Entries here come from immuneACCESS through TCRdb and include only in-frame sequences with V and J called. Some clones fail to appear in such tables; in the studies checked, an unresolved V gene covers under half of the shortfall, and the cause of the remainder is unknown. Clone size and V and J calls were adopted from that table, with D and trimming inferred from the DNA. This sample lists 200,000 or so clones; over 75% were detected once. The biggest ten clones account for around 4.7% of the sample.

The germline V gene provides CDR1 ENHRY and CDR2 SYGVKD. Trimming at the junction amounts to 10 bases on V and 0 bases on J, and the germline ends lie 9 bases apart. Measured from the cysteine to the phenylalanine, the CDR3 is 12 residues long. Only the CDR3 portion is preserved as DNA: 36 bases, with reading frame beginning at the first base. About this clone: Its antigen is still unknown. Per-nucleotide qualities are absent, and no much larger clonotype sits a single base away.

Results the study describes overall, beyond this receptor: The quantity of clinical and demographic metadata differed by source and by participant and was supplied without curation.

This receptor chain uses TRBV10-3 and TRBJ1-1; D gene: possibly TRBD1, on 6 matching bases. The TCR sequence derives from a human donor in a cohort sampled during active COVID-19. The sequenced sample consisted of peripheral blood. The DNA sequence is TGTGCCACCCGGGACATGAACACTGAAGCTTTCTTT. Its coded protein is CATRDMNTEAFF.